A single sample gave rise to the 5 T cell receptor beta chains below, sequenced in a study of blood T cell repertoires in COVID-19. Clones were read by immunoSEQ multiplex PCR, and TCRdb kept only the in-frame ones, dropping some. The sample consists of 350,000 or so clones, more than 70% of them appearing once. Source material: PBMCs or T cells enriched from blood (not recorded which). These receptors all come from a woman aged 30 to 39 who had been exposed to COVID-19.

This chain links TRBV27 with TRBJ2-3, with unresolved D. The V gene lost 4 bases and the J gene lost 2 bases, with 4 bases spanning the gap. Per the germline V gene, CDR1 is MNHEY and CDR2 is SMNVEV (reference sequence). This CDR3 has 12 residues. CDR3: CASSSYTDTQYF. DNA of the CDR3: TGTGCCAGCAGTTCGTACACAGATACGCAGTATTTT.

This chain connects TRBV19 to TRBJ2-2; D may be TRBD2 (5 bases). The germline V gene encodes CDR1 LNHDA and CDR2 SQIVND (reference sequence). The CDR3 is 15 residues long. V was clipped by 3 bases and J by 4 bases, with 12 bases between them. CDR3 residues: CASSIAAVFTGELFF. CDR3 nucleotide sequence: TGTGCCAGTAGTATTGCAGCGGTTTTCACCGGGGAGCTGTTTTTT.

The CDR3 nucleotides are TGTGCCAGCTCACCAACGGGAGGCTACAATGAGCAGTTCTTC. Its translation: CASSPTGGYNEQFF. The V and J genes are TRBV18 and TRBJ2-1; 7 bases are shared with TRBD2. CDR1 is KGHSH and CDR2 is LQKENI in the germline V gene. The CDR3 is 14 amino acids. V was clipped by 2 bases and J by 3 bases; unmatched bases: 1.

V and J are TRBV4-2 and TRBJ1-6; possibly TRBD1 for D (5 bases). The length of the CDR3 is 15 residues. V gave up 0 bases and J gave up 10 bases, with 13 bases separating them. CDR1 and CDR2 (germline): LGHNA, YNFKEQ. CDR3 in amino acids: CASSQDPRGWSPLHF. The CDR3 bases are TGTGCCAGCAGCCAAGATCCGCGGGGCTGGTCACCCCTCCACTTT.

The gene calls are TRBV24-1 and TRBJ2-5, with 8 positions matching TRBD1. J was trimmed by 5 bases and V by 7 bases; bases with no gene match: 11. The CDR3 has 15 residues. CDR1 is KGHDR and CDR2 is SFDVKD in the germline V gene. Here the CDR3 DNA reads TGTGCCACCAGCGGACGCAGGGGGCGGGTGGAGACCCAGTACTTC. Amino acid sequence: CATSGRRGRVETQYF.